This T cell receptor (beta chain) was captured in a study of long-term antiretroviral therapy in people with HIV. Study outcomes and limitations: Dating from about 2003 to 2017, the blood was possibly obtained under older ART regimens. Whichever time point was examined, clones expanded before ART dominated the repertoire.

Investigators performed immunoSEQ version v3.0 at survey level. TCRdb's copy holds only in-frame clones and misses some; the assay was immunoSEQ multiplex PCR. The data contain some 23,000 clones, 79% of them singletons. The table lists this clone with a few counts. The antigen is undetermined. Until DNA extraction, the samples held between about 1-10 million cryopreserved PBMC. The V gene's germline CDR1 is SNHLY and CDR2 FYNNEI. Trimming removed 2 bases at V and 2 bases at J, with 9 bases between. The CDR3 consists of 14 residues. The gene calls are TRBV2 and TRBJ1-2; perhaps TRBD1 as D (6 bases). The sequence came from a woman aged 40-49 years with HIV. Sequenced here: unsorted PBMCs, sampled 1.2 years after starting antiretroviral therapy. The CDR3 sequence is CASSEQGQNYGYTF. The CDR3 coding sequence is TGTGCCAGCAGTGAACAGGGGCAGAACTATGGCTACACCTTC.